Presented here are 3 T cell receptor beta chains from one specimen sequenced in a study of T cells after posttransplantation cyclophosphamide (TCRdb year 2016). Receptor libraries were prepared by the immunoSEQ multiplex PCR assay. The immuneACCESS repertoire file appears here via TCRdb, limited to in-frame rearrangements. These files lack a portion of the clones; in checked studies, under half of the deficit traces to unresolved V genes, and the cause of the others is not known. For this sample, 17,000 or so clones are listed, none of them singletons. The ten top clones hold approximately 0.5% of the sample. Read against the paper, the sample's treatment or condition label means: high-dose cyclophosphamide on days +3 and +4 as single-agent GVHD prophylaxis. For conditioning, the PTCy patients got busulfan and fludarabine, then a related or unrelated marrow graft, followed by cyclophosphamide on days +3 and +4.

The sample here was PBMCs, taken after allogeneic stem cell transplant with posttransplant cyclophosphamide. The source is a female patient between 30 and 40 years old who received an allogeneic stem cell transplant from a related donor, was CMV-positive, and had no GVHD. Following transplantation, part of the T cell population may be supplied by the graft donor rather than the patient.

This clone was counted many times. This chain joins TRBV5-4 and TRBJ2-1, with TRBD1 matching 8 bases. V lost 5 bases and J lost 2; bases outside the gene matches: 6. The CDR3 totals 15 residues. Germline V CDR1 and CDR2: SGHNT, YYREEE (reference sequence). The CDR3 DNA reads TGTGCCAGCAGACCGGACAGGGCGCCCTACAATGAGCAGTTCTTC. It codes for CASRPDRAPYNEQFF.

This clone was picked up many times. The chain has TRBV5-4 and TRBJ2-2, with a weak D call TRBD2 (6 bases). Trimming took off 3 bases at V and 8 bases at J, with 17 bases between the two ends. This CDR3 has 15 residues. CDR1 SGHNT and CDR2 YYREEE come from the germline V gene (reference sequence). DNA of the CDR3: TGTGCCAGCAGCTCTGGAGGCGGGATTGAGGGGGAGCTGTTTTTT. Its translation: CASSSGGGIEGELFF.

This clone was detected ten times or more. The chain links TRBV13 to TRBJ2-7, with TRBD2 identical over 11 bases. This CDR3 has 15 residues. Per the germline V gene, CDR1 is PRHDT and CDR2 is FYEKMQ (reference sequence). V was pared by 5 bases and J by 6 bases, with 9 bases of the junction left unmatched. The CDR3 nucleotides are TGTGCCAGCAGCCCCATAGCGGGAGGGCATTCCGAGCAGTACTTC. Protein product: CASSPIAGGHSEQYF.